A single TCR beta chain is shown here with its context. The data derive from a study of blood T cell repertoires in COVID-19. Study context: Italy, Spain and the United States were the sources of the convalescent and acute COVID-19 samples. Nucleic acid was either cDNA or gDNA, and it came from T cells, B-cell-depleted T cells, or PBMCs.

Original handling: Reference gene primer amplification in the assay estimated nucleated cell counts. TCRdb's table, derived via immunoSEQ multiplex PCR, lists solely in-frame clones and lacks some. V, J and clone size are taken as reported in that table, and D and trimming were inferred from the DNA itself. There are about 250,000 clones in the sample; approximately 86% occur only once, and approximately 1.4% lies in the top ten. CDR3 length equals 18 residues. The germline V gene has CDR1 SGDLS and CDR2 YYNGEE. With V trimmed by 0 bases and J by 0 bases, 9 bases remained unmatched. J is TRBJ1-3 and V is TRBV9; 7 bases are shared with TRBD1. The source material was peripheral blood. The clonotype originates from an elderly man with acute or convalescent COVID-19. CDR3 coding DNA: TGTGCCAGCAGCGTAGCTCCCCAAGGACAGGTCTCTGGAAACACCATATATTTT. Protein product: CASSVAPQGQVSGNTIYF.